Shown below are 28 T cell receptor beta chains from a single sample sequenced in a study of T cell repertoires in cytomegalovirus infection. TCRdb analysed the reads with MiXCR anew, one entry per CDR3 protein. The profile shows some 700,000 distinct CDR3 sequences, 35% to 40% of them singletons. The sample was PBMCs. The receptor set was obtained from a human donor in good health (CMV status not recorded). Some clones in this sample may be carry-over from other donors' samples.

There are many counts of this clonotype. J is TRBJ2-3 and V is TRBV7-2; D remains unclear. The CDR3 runs to 15 residues. From germline, CDR1 is SGHTA and CDR2 FQGNSA. Trimming removed 3 bases from V and 4 bases from J, with 14 bases in between. CDR3 nucleotide sequence: TGTGCCAGCAGCTTTGGCAGAATGAGTGCAGATACGCAGTATTTT. Encoded protein: CASSFGRMSADTQYF.

This clonotype was found a few times. The chain recombines TRBV29-1 with TRBJ1-1; 7 positions agree with TRBD1. The V segment lost 2 bases and the J segment 7 bases; nucleotides outside the gene matches: 10. Germline CDR1 reads SQVTM; CDR2 reads ANQGSEA. The CDR3 runs to 14 residues. The DNA for the CDR3 is TGCAGCGTTGAAAAGGGGGCGGGGGCCCATGAAGCTTTCTTT. Its translation: CSVEKGAGAHEAFF.

The J gene is TRBJ2-5, the V gene TRBV29-1; the match to TRBD1 covers 7 bases. This CDR3 contains 14 residues. The germline V gene encodes CDR1 SQVTM and CDR2 ANQGSEA. The junction had 10 bases not matched to a gene; V was cut back by 7 bases and J by 2 bases. The CDR3 DNA follows: TGCAGCGCCTTCCCGGGGACAGAACAAGAGACCCAGTACTTC. Its protein product is CSAFPGTEQETQYF.

This clonotype turned up a few times. This chain joins TRBV24-1 and TRBJ2-7; TRBD1 matches 7 bases. Trimming removed 4 bases from V and 4 bases from J; junction bases left unmatched: 3. The CDR3 extends over 13 amino acids. The germline gives CDR1 KGHDR, CDR2 SFDVKD. The CDR3 region is CATSEGGGYEQYF. The DNA for the CDR3 is TGTGCCACCAGTGAAGGGGGCGGGTACGAGCAGTACTTC.

This clonotype came up a few times. This chain connects TRBV11-1 to TRBJ2-1; unclear D gene. V was shortened by 6 bases and J by 0 bases, with 6 bases between the two germline ends. The CDR3 length is 13 residues. CDR1 and CDR2 (germline): SGHAT, FQDESV (reference sequence). CDR3 DNA: TGTGCCAGCAGGAGGCCCTCCTACAATGAGCAGTTCTTC. This translates into CASRRPSYNEQFF. The whole variable domain, filled in from reference TRBV11-1 and TRBJ2-1, reads EAEVAQSPRYKITEKSQAVAFWCDPISGHATLYWYRQILGQGPELLVQFQDESVVDDSQLPKDRFSAERLKGVDSTLKIQPAELGDSAMYLCASRRPSYNEQFFGPGTRLTVL.

The chain recombines TRBV19 with TRBJ1-2; D uncertain. The CDR3 is 15 residues long. Germline V gives CDR1 LNHDA, CDR2 SQIVND (reference sequence). V lost 3 bases to trimming and J lost 2 bases, with 13 bases between them. CDR3 nucleotides: TGTGCCAGTAGTATTGGGGAAGCTAAGAACTATGGCTACACCTTC. This gives the protein CASSIGEAKNYGYTF.

The chain couples TRBV12-3 or TRBV12-4 to TRBJ2-7; D uncertain. There are 13 residues in the CDR3. Trimming removed 5 bases at V and 2 bases at J, with 10 bases between. Here the CDR3 DNA reads TGTGCCAGCAGTGTCACCTGGACCTACGAGCAGTACTTC. Protein sequence: CASSVTWTYEQYF.

V is TRBV5-6 and J is TRBJ2-1, with no clear D. Germline V CDR1 and CDR2: SGHDT, YYEEEE. The V end was cut by 0 bases, the J end by 8 bases, with 9 bases between. CDR3 length: 13 residues. CDR3 bases: TGTGCCAGCAGCTTGGGGACCCATCATGAGCAGTTCTTC. This sequence encodes CASSLGTHHEQFF.

This clonotype came up a few times. The rearrangement uses TRBV6-1 and TRBJ1-1; D not certain. Per germline, CDR1 MNHNS and CDR2 SASEGT. V shed 10 bases and J shed 0 bases, with 12 bases lying between them. This CDR3 region has 13 residues. This CDR3 reads CATRELMNTEAFF. CDR3 in DNA: TGTGCCACCCGTGAATTAATGAACACTGAAGCTTTCTTT.

This clonotype has just a few counts. The CDR3 reads CAIAKRVDQPQHF. CDR3 nucleotide sequence: TGTGCCATCGCCAAAAGAGTAGACCAGCCCCAGCATTTT. The chain joins TRBV10-3 to TRBJ1-5, with D hard to call. Trimming stripped 8 bases from V and 7 bases from J, with 15 bases between. The CDR3 is made up of 13 amino acids. Germline V gene sequence: CDR1 ENHRY, CDR2 SYGVKD.

The J gene is TRBJ2-2, the V gene TRBV5-1, with D possibly TRBD2 on 5 matching bases. There are 15 residues in the CDR3. Trimming pared 5 bases from V and 5 bases from J, leaving 16 bases between. Per germline, CDR1 SGHRS and CDR2 YFSETQ. The CDR3 loop is CASSYGGVGTGELFF. The CDR3 DNA reads as TGCGCCAGCAGTTATGGAGGAGTAGGGACCGGGGAGCTGTTTTTT.

V and J are TRBV4-3 and TRBJ1-2; a weak D match, TRBD1 (5 bases). This CDR3 is built from 15 residues. Trimming cost V 0 bases and J 4 bases, with 12 bases left between them. Germline CDR1 is LGHNA and CDR2 is YSLEER. CDR3 in amino acids: CASSQDVGTVYGYTF. CDR3 sequence (DNA): TGCGCCAGCAGCCAAGACGTCGGGACGGTCTATGGCTACACCTTC.

V gene TRBV6-6 combines with J gene TRBJ2-1, with 7 bases matching TRBD2. Germline V gene sequence: CDR1 MNHNY, CDR2 SVGAGI (reference sequence). After removal of 2 bases from V and 3 bases from J, the junction contained 10 bases not matched to a gene. The CDR3 extends over 17 amino acids. The CDR3 reads CASSYLGGRGNYNEQFF. The CDR3 DNA reads TGTGCCAGCAGTTACCTCGGCGGGAGAGGGAACTACAATGAGCAGTTCTTC.

In its sample, this clonotype was seen a few times. The CDR3 reads CASSDRPPGPRVTQYF. The CDR3, as DNA: TGTGCCAGCAGCGACAGACCTCCGGGCCCGCGGGTGACCCAGTACTTC. This sequence joins TRBV13 and TRBJ2-5; D tentatively fits TRBD1 or TRBD2 (5 bases each). Germline V CDR1 and CDR2: PRHDT, FYEKMQ (reference sequence). The CDR3 totals 16 residues. The V and J ends lost 5 bases and 7 bases respectively, with 23 bases between them.

The genes are TRBV7-6 and TRBJ2-3; 11 bases line up with TRBD2. There are 17 residues in the CDR3. Trimming removed 1 base from V and 3 bases from J; junction bases left unmatched: 6. Germline CDR1 and CDR2: SGHVS and FNYEAQ. The CDR3 protein is CASSLETSGSLTDTQYF. CDR3 bases: TGTGCCAGCAGCTTAGAAACTAGCGGGAGCTTAACAGATACGCAGTATTTT.

The V and J genes are TRBV28 and TRBJ1-4; D unresolved. V dropped 3 bases and J dropped 5 bases, with 13 bases sitting between them. Germline assignment: CDR1 MDHEN and CDR2 SYDVKM. The CDR3 is made up of 15 amino acids. The CDR3 coding sequence is TGTGCCAGCAGTTTGACGGAACCCCCGAATGAAAAACTGTTTTTT. It translates to CASSLTEPPNEKLFF.

In DNA, the CDR3 is TGCGCCAGCAGCCCTTTACAGGGCCCCCAAGAGACCCAGTACTTC. The encoded protein is CASSPLQGPQETQYF. V is TRBV4-3 and J is TRBJ2-5; maybe TRBD1 (6 bases). Germline V gene sequence: CDR1 LGHNA, CDR2 YSLEER. V gave up 4 bases and J gave up 1 base, with 13 bases separating them. The CDR3 totals 15 residues.

This chain links TRBV28 with TRBJ2-2; TRBD1 aligns across 7 bases. The germline V gene encodes CDR1 MDHEN and CDR2 SYDVKM. V shed 7 bases and J 0 bases; nucleotides not matched to a gene: 5. The CDR3 totals 15 residues. CDR3 protein: CASITGQPNTGELFF. The DNA for the CDR3 is TGTGCCAGCATCACGGGACAGCCGAACACCGGGGAGCTGTTTTTT.

This clonotype has more than one count but fewer than ten. The CDR3 coding sequence is TGTGCCAGCAGCCACGACGTCAGCTATGGCTACACCTTC. It specifies CASSHDVSYGYTF. V usage is TRBV6-1 and J usage is TRBJ1-2, with D unclear. Between the trimmed V and J ends, which lost 6 bases and 4 bases, there was a span of 12 bases. Germline V lookup: CDR1 MNHNS, CDR2 SASEGT. This CDR3 spans 13 amino acids.

The V gene is TRBV6-6, the J gene TRBJ2-1, with 13 nucleotides matching TRBD2. From germline, CDR1 is MNHNY and CDR2 SVGAGI (reference sequence). This CDR3 region has 15 residues. With V trimmed by 6 bases and J by 6 bases, 5 bases remained unmatched. The CDR3 coding sequence is TGTGCCAGCAGCTGGACTAGCGGGAGTGCCAATGAGCAGTTCTTC. Encoded protein: CASSWTSGSANEQFF.

This rearrangement joins TRBV20-1 to TRBJ2-5; TRBD1 might be the D (5 bases). V was trimmed by 1 base and J by 5 bases, leaving 14 bases between them. CDR1 DFQATT and CDR2 SNEGSKA come from the germline V gene (reference sequence). There are 14 residues in the CDR3. The CDR3, as DNA: TGCAGTGCTAGAGCACAGGAGCGTAGGGAGACCCAGTACTTC. It translates to CSARAQERRETQYF.

CDR3 DNA: TGCGCCAGCAGCCAAGATCTCCGCGCAGGGCGGAAAGAGACCCAGTACTTC. Residues: CASSQDLRAGRKETQYF. The chain carries TRBV4-1 and TRBJ2-5; D may be TRBD1 (5 bases). Trimming took 0 bases from V and 3 from J, leaving 17 bases between them. Germline lookup yields CDR1 MGHRA and CDR2 YSYEKL. The CDR3 covers 17 residues.

This clonotype was observed a handful of times. This chain connects TRBV19 to TRBJ1-3; maybe TRBD1 (6 bases). The CDR3 contains 13 residues. Trimming left V 5 bases short and J 7 bases short, with 12 bases between. CDR1 and CDR2 from the germline V gene are LNHDA and SQIVND (reference sequence). The CDR3 spells CASSLRQVNTIYF. CDR3 coding DNA: TGTGCCAGTAGTCTCCGACAGGTGAACACCATATATTTT.

The chain is built from TRBV3-1 and TRBJ1-2; D is unresolved. Germline loops: CDR1 LGHDT, CDR2 YNNKEL (reference sequence). The germline V and J ends were trimmed by 1 base and 0 bases, with 12 bases remaining between them. The CDR3 spans 16 residues. The CDR3 bases are TGTGCCAGCAGCCAAGCACTGAGGGTTTCTAACTATGGCTACACCTTC. It codes for CASSQALRVSNYGYTF. Variable domain in full (rest from reference TRBV3-1 and TRBJ1-2): DTAVSQTPKYLVTQMGNDKSIKCEQNLGHDTMYWYKQDSKKFLKIMFSYNNKELIINETVPNRFSPKSPDKAHLNLHINSLELGDSAVYFCASSQALRVSNYGYTFGSGTRLTVV.

This clonotype occurred many times. The chain couples TRBV6-2 or TRBV6-3 to TRBJ2-7; TRBD2 agrees at 14 bases. This CDR3 has 15 amino acids. Germline trimming cut 6 bases from V and 6 bases from J; bases unmatched to any gene: 7. Germline V CDR1 and CDR2: MNHEY, SVGEGT. This chain's CDR3 is CASRATSGRAREQYF. The CDR3, as DNA: TGTGCCAGCAGAGCGACTAGCGGGAGGGCCCGCGAGCAGTACTTC.

The chain joins TRBV24-1 to TRBJ2-1; unclear D gene. Trimming left V 3 bases short and J 8 bases short, with 13 bases between. Germline CDR1 KGHDR, CDR2 SFDVKD. The CDR3 contains 14 residues. Written as DNA, the CDR3 is TGTGCCACCAGTGATGCCCCCAGGACCGATGAGCAGTTCTTC. Translated, it gives CATSDAPRTDEQFF.

This chain connects TRBV2 to TRBJ2-1; 8 nucleotides agree with TRBD2. Germline trimming cut 8 bases from V and 7 bases from J; bases unmatched to any gene: 4. The CDR3 runs to 12 residues. Germline-derived CDR1 and CDR2 are SNHLY and FYNNEI. DNA of the CDR3: TGTGCCAGCCCCGGGGGGGCGAATGAGCAGTTCTTC. Protein product: CASPGGANEQFF.

The chain has TRBV20-1 and TRBJ2-4; D is possibly TRBD1 or TRBD2 (5 bases each). V shed 4 bases and J shed 5 bases, with 9 bases lying between them. CDR1 and CDR2 (germline): DFQATT, SNEGSKA (reference sequence). The CDR3 runs to 12 residues. The CDR3 region has the DNA TGCAGTGCTATGAGGGGTGAAAACATTCAGTACTTC. This encodes CSAMRGENIQYF.